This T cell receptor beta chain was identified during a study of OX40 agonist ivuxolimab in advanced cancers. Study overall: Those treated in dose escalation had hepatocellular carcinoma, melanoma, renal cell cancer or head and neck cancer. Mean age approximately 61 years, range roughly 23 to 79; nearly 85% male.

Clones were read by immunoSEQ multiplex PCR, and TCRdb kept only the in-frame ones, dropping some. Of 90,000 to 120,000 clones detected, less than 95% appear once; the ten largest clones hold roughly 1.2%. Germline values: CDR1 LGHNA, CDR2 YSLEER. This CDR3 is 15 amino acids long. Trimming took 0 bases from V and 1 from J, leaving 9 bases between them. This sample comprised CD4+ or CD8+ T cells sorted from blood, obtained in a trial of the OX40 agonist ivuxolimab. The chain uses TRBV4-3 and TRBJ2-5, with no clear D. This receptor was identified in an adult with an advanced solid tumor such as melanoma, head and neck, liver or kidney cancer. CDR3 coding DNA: TGCGCCAGCAGCCAAGATGTTGACCTCCAAGAGACCCAGTACTTC. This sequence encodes CASSQDVDLQETQYF.